The clone carrying this T cell receptor beta chain was seen once. Its matching antigen is unknown. V gave up 6 bases and J gave up 0 bases, with 3 bases separating them. The CDR3 runs 12 residues. Germline assignment: CDR1 MNHEY and CDR2 SVGEGT. Then a second PCR, running roughly 7 to 11 cycles, was carried out with a sample-barcoded 5' primer and a J-beta primer mix. TCRdb analysed the 5' RACE reads with MiXCR anew, one entry per CDR3 protein. Of hundreds of thousands of distinct CDR3 sequences in the sample, 44% were seen once. Roughly 9.2 milliliters of peripheral blood were drawn from each donor into EDTA-treated tubes. The data are from a study of blood T cells in healthy people across ages. Study-level points and caveats: A roughly linear fall in TCR beta diversity per million T cells was seen with increasing age. PBMCs left unsorted prevented a conclusive naive versus antigen-experienced comparison. Naive CD4+ cells and diversity were both higher in long-lived donors than in aged donors.

Sequencing was done on a sample of blood. The TCR was taken from a man in his sixties in good health. The rearrangement joins TRBV6-2 or TRBV6-3 to TRBJ1-5, with no clear D. The CDR3 loop is CASRISNQPQHF. CDR3 coding DNA: TGTGCCAGCAGGATTAGCAATCAGCCCCAGCATTTT.